These T cell receptor beta chains were read from a single sample in a study of cytomegalovirus exposure and HLA in healthy donors. The data were produced by immunoSEQ multiplex PCR, yet TCRdb's version contains in-frame clones alone and is incomplete. The sample shows some 220,000 clones, about 80% of them seen only once. Sequencing used PBMCs. The receptors derive from a woman in her forties in good health and CMV-seronegative. Both conserved end residues are part of each CDR3. Fields, in order: CDR3 protein, CDR3 DNA, J gene, V gene, D gene, clone size. D genes are given only for firm matches. A clone size is listed for some rows: how often the clone was seen (once, few, many), or a class if it is expanded.

CAWRVQGNTEAFF,TGTGCCTGGAGAGTACAGGGGAACACTGAAGCTTTCTTT,TRBJ1-1,TRBV30,NA,NA
CASRGQGGETQYF,TGTGCCAGCAGGGGACAGGGAGGAGAGACCCAGTACTTC,TRBJ2-5,TRBV6-5,TRBD1,few
CASSLETGMNTEAFF,TGTGCCAGCAGCTTAGAGACCGGGATGAACACTGAAGCTTTCTTT,TRBJ1-1,TRBV7-2,NA,NA
CASTLPTGMNQPQHF,TGTGCCAGCACCCTCCCGACAGGGATGAATCAGCCCCAGCATTTT,TRBJ1-5,TRBV28,TRBD1,NA
CASSKGGSFTDTQYF,TGTGCCAGCAGCAAAGGGGGCAGTTTCACAGATACGCAGTATTTT,TRBJ2-3,TRBV21-1,NA,few
CASSPREGAWEQYF,TGCGCCAGCAGCCCCCGGGAGGGGGCGTGGGAGCAGTACTTC,TRBJ2-7,TRBV4-1,NA,NA
CASSPTTGANVLTF,TGCGCCAGCAGCCCGACAACTGGGGCCAACGTCCTGACTTTC,TRBJ2-6,TRBV5-1,NA,NA
CASSLNPKTGSGTEAFF,TGTGCCAGCAGCTTAAACCCCAAGACAGGGTCAGGCACTGAAGCTTTCTTT,TRBJ1-1,TRBV7-3,TRBD1,NA
CASREGSNQPQHF,TGTGCCAGTCGGGAGGGAAGCAATCAGCCCCAGCATTTT,TRBJ1-5,TRBV19,NA,once
CASSLGGFMAPLHF,TGTGCCAGCAGCCTAGGGGGCTTCATGGCACCCCTCCACTTT,TRBJ1-6,TRBV5-6,TRBD1,NA
CASSLFTYEQYF,TGTGCCAGCAGCTTATTCACCTACGAGCAGTACTTC,TRBJ2-7,TRBV13,NA,NA
CASSAGLGDEQFF,TGTGCCAGCAGTGCCGGACTAGGGGATGAGCAGTTCTTC,TRBJ2-1,TRBV28,TRBD2,NA
CASSRTGTSGGGQETQYF,TGTGCCAGCAGTCGGACCGGGACTAGCGGGGGGGGTCAAGAGACCCAGTACTTC,TRBJ2-5,TRBV7-9,TRBD2,NA
CASSLNAVTGEAFF,TGTGCCAGCAGCTTAAACGCAGTCACGGGTGAAGCTTTCTTT,TRBJ1-1,TRBV7-9,NA,NA
CSVEWGRRLFF,TGCAGCGTTGAATGGGGGCGTCGACTGTTTTTT,TRBJ1-4,TRBV29-1,NA,NA
CASSEALGGGNQPQHF,TGTGCCAGCAGTGAAGCGCTCGGGGGTGGCAATCAGCCCCAGCATTTT,TRBJ1-5,TRBV6-1,NA,NA
CASSSLTGTSFPQAYEQYF,TGTGCCAGCAGCAGTCTAACCGGGACTAGTTTTCCCCAAGCGTACGAGCAGTACTTC,TRBJ2-7,TRBV5-4,TRBD2,NA
CASSTRQGGDTQYF,TGTGCCAGCAGTACCCGACAGGGTGGAGATACGCAGTATTTT,TRBJ2-3,TRBV6-5,TRBD1,NA
CASSPRTETIFRPGYTF,TGTGCCAGTAGTCCCCGGACAGAGACCATCTTTCGGCCTGGCTACACCTTC,TRBJ1-2,TRBV19,NA,NA
CASSQSTQVTGTEAFF,TGTGCCAGCAGCCAATCAACACAGGTAACGGGCACTGAAGCTTTCTTT,TRBJ1-1,TRBV4-2,NA,NA
CASSYQGLTDTQYF,TGTGCCAGCAGCTACCAGGGCCTCACAGATACGCAGTATTTT,TRBJ2-3,TRBV9,NA,NA
CASRYGTGSVDTQYF,TGTGCCAGCAGGTACGGGACAGGGAGCGTAGATACGCAGTATTTT,TRBJ2-3,TRBV5-4,TRBD1,once
CASTRTGVTGELFF,TGTGCCAGCACCAGGACAGGGGTCACCGGGGAGCTGTTTTTT,TRBJ2-2,TRBV25-1,TRBD1,NA
CASSPGAVANYGYTF,TGTGCCAGCTCACCTGGGGCAGTGGCAAACTATGGCTACACCTTC,TRBJ1-2,TRBV18,NA,NA
CASSEVSRSEKLFF,TGTGCCAGTAGTGAGGTCAGCCGGAGTGAAAAACTGTTTTTT,TRBJ1-4,TRBV19,NA,few
CASRPQGVNTEAFF,TGTGCCAGCAGGCCGCAGGGGGTGAACACTGAAGCTTTCTTT,TRBJ1-1,TRBV6-1,TRBD1,once
CASRTSSHDTIYF,TGTGCCAGCCGAACCAGTTCCCACGACACCATATATTTT,TRBJ1-3,TRBV11-2,NA,NA
CASSIGSGDTQYF,TGTGCCAGTAGTATTGGTAGCGGAGATACGCAGTATTTT,TRBJ2-3,TRBV19,NA,NA
CASSATLKTFF,TGTGCCAGCAGCGCAACCCTAAAAACTTTCTTT,TRBJ1-1,TRBV2,NA,NA
CASSLDVGGNTDTQYF,TGTGCCAGCAGTTTAGATGTCGGGGGGAACACAGATACGCAGTATTTT,TRBJ2-3,TRBV27,TRBD2,NA
CASRPRGSYEQYF,TGTGCCAGCAGACCCAGGGGCTCCTACGAGCAGTACTTC,TRBJ2-7,TRBV6-5,NA,NA
CASSESGTGHPYEQYF,TGTGCCAGCAGTGAGTCCGGGACAGGTCATCCCTACGAGCAGTACTTC,TRBJ2-7,TRBV2,TRBD1,NA
CTSSEVYEQYF,TGTACCAGCAGTGAAGTATACGAGCAGTACTTC,TRBJ2-7,TRBV6-1,NA,NA
CASSLFGGGDGQPQHF,TGTGCCAGCAGTTTATTCGGAGGGGGCGACGGGCAGCCCCAGCATTTT,TRBJ1-5,TRBV28,TRBD1,once
CASSSSGQARHEQYF,TGTGCCAGCAGCTCCTCTGGACAGGCTCGCCACGAGCAGTACTTC,TRBJ2-7,TRBV7-2,TRBD1,NA
CASSLARTALGRYGYTF,TGTGCCAGCAGCTTAGCGCGGACAGCTCTTGGTCGATATGGCTACACCTTC,TRBJ1-2,TRBV7-9,NA,NA
CASSLEQGPYEQYF,TGTGCCAGCAGCTTAGAGCAGGGCCCCTACGAGCAGTACTTC,TRBJ2-7,TRBV11-1,NA,NA
CASSLDQDYYGYTF,TGTGCCAGCAGCTTAGATCAGGATTACTATGGCTACACCTTC,TRBJ1-2,TRBV7-8,NA,NA
CASSVIGQNTEAFF,TGTGCCAGCAGCGTAATCGGACAGAACACTGAAGCTTTCTTT,TRBJ1-1,TRBV9,NA,few
CASSPTGTYNQPQHF,TGTGCCAGCAGTCCTACAGGGACCTACAATCAGCCCCAGCATTTT,TRBJ1-5,TRBV6-5,NA,NA
CASSPSRGSAYEQYF,TGCGCCAGCAGCCCATCAAGGGGTTCGGCTTACGAGCAGTACTTC,TRBJ2-7,TRBV4-3,NA,NA
CASKRGTSGSGELFF,TGTGCCAGCAAGAGAGGGACTAGCGGGTCCGGGGAGCTGTTTTTT,TRBJ2-2,TRBV2,TRBD2,NA
CASSPRGGQVGQPQHF,TGTGCCAGCAGCCCCAGGGGGGGACAGGTGGGACAGCCCCAGCATTTT,TRBJ1-5,TRBV7-2,TRBD1,NA
CASSENKGRGTDTQYF,TGCGCCAGCAGTGAGAACAAGGGTAGGGGAACAGATACGCAGTATTTT,TRBJ2-3,TRBV10-1,NA,NA
CASRGGARPYEQYF,TGTGCCAGCAGGGGGGGGGCAAGACCCTACGAGCAGTACTTC,TRBJ2-7,TRBV27,NA,once
CASSPLPGGSSYNEQFF,TGTGCCAGCTCACCGCTCCCCGGGGGGAGCTCCTACAATGAGCAGTTCTTC,TRBJ2-1,TRBV18,TRBD2,NA
CASSLVGQDFGYTF,TGTGCCAGCAGCTTGGTCGGACAGGATTTTGGCTACACCTTC,TRBJ1-2,TRBV7-2,TRBD1,NA
CASRPDSNYGYTF,TGTGCCAGCAGACCGGACAGTAACTATGGCTACACCTTC,TRBJ1-2,TRBV6-4,NA,NA
CATSPGGRTLNTEAFF,TGTGCCACCAGCCCAGGGGGCAGAACTTTGAACACTGAAGCTTTCTTT,TRBJ1-1,TRBV15,TRBD1,NA
CSVAGTVTDTQYF,TGCAGCGTTGCTGGGACAGTCACAGATACGCAGTATTTT,TRBJ2-3,TRBV29-1,TRBD1,NA
CASSLAGALRNF,TGTGCCAGCAGCTTAGCAGGGGCACTCAGGAATTTT,TRBJ2-3,TRBV7-2,NA,NA
CASSLQGAYNEQFF,TGTGCCAGCAGCTTGCAGGGGGCCTACAATGAGCAGTTCTTC,TRBJ2-1,TRBV5-4,TRBD1,NA
CASSLGTGQYEQYF,TGTGCCAGCAGCCTCGGGACAGGGCAATACGAGCAGTACTTC,TRBJ2-7,TRBV7-9,TRBD1,NA
CASSPGGSISYEQYF,TGTGCCAGCAGCCCAGGGGGCTCGATCTCCTACGAGCAGTACTTC,TRBJ2-7,TRBV7-2,TRBD1,few
CARSSRALTYGYTF,TGTGCCAGAAGCTCTAGAGCCTTGACCTATGGCTACACCTTC,TRBJ1-2,TRBV5-3,NA,NA
CASSTGDSGSWGEKLFF,TGTGCCAGTAGTACCGGGGACAGCGGATCCTGGGGTGAAAAACTGTTTTTT,TRBJ1-4,TRBV19,TRBD1,NA
CASSIGGKGENQPQHF,TGTGCCAGTAGTATAGGGGGTAAGGGAGAGAATCAGCCCCAGCATTTT,TRBJ1-5,TRBV19,NA,NA
CATPRRVGVYGYTF,TGTGCCACCCCGAGGCGGGTTGGGGTATATGGCTACACCTTC,TRBJ1-2,TRBV28,NA,NA
CASSQPGGGHEQFF,TGCGCCAGCAGCCAACCCGGCGGGGGGCATGAGCAGTTCTTC,TRBJ2-1,TRBV4-3,TRBD2,NA
CASSQGQGALNTEAFF,TGCGCCAGCAGCCAAGGGCAGGGGGCGTTGAACACTGAAGCTTTCTTT,TRBJ1-1,TRBV4-3,TRBD1,NA